The entry below describes one T cell receptor beta chain. The entry originates in a study of blood T cell repertoires in COVID-19. Background on the study: Some COVID-19 samples were acute and others convalescent; all came from the United States, Italy and Spain. Sources were T cells, B-cell-depleted T cells, or PBMCs; the material itself was cDNA or gDNA.

TCRdb's copy holds only in-frame clones and misses some; the assay was immunoSEQ multiplex PCR. The sample lists almost 300,000 clones, around nine tenths occurring once. Losses at the gene ends were 3 bases for V and 0 bases for J; bases not matched to a gene: 11. Germline loops: CDR1 KGHSH, CDR2 LQKENI. This CDR3 has 17 amino acids. V and J are TRBV18 and TRBJ2-7, with 7 bases fitting TRBD1. The origin of this receptor is an older man with acute or convalescent COVID-19. The sequenced sample was peripheral blood. The CDR3 bases are TGTGCCAGCTCACCCACTCCGGGACAGCCATACTCCTACGAGCAGTACTTC. Residues: CASSPTPGQPYSYEQYF.